Below are 8 T cell receptor beta chains sequenced from a single sample in a study of blood T cell repertoires in COVID-19. Using immunoSEQ multiplex PCR, the repertoire was profiled, and TCRdb retains in-frame clones only, with some absent. The profile shows some 220,000 clones, less than 90% of them singletons. The sample comprised PBMCs or T cells enriched from blood (not recorded which). Every receptor here comes from a woman aged 25 to 45 who had recovered from COVID-19.

The rearrangement joins TRBV10-3 to TRBJ1-4; TRBD1 might be the D (6 bases). The CDR3 covers 14 residues. Germline assignment: CDR1 ENHRY and CDR2 SYGVKD. V lost 6 bases, J lost 2 bases, and 10 bases lay in between. In nucleotides, the CDR3 is TGTGCCATCAGAAAACAGGGCACTAATGAAAAACTGTTTTTT. Translated, it gives CAIRKQGTNEKLFF.

The CDR3 reads CASSQAKPGTAGTDTQYF. DNA of the CDR3: TGCGCCAGCAGCCAAGCGAAGCCCGGGACAGCGGGCACAGATACGCAGTATTTT. V gene TRBV4-1 combines with J gene TRBJ2-3; TRBD1 aligns across 7 bases. CDR3 length: 18 amino acids. V shed 1 base, J shed 1 base, and the junction held 11 bases outside the gene matches. Germline CDR1 and CDR2: MGHRA and YSYEKL.

The CDR3 DNA reads as TGTGCCAGCAGTGAGTCGGGAATAAGTGAGCAGTTCTTC. Translating gives CASSESGISEQFF. This sequence joins TRBV2 and TRBJ2-1; the D gene is possibly TRBD2 (5 bases). V was cut by 3 bases and J by 9 bases, with 12 bases left in between. Germline V gene sequence: CDR1 SNHLY, CDR2 FYNNEI. The CDR3 runs to 13 residues.

The chain couples TRBV27 to TRBJ1-6; 9 bases fit TRBD1. This CDR3 has 15 amino acids. Germline lookup yields CDR1 MNHEY and CDR2 SMNVEV (reference sequence). V was pared by 6 bases and J by 4 bases, with 4 bases of the junction left unmatched. For the CDR3, the DNA is TGTGCCAGCAGACGACAGGGGGATTATAATTCACCCCTCCACTTT. Translated: CASRRQGDYNSPLHF.

This clone was detected only a few times. This sequence joins TRBV29-1 and TRBJ1-6, with 8 bases fitting TRBD1. J lost 7 bases, V lost 6 bases, and 5 bases had no gene match. The germline V gene has CDR1 SQVTM and CDR2 ANQGSEA. The CDR3 runs 13 residues. The CDR3 here is CSVLGQENSPLHF. DNA of the CDR3: TGCAGCGTGTTGGGACAGGAAAATTCACCCCTCCACTTT.

As concerns this clone: The sample carries other DNA sequences with the same CDR3. The chain joins TRBV7-9 to TRBJ1-2, with a weak D call TRBD1 (6 bases). The CDR3 contains 13 residues. Trimming cost V 5 bases and J 5 bases, with 12 bases left between them. Germline CDR1 and CDR2: SEHNR and FQNEAQ (reference sequence). CDR3 sequence: CASSPTGLYGYTF. CDR3 in DNA: TGTGCCAGCAGCCCGACAGGCCTGTATGGCTACACCTTC. The whole variable domain, filled in from reference TRBV7-9 and TRBJ1-2, reads DTGVSQNPRHKITKRGQNVTFRCDPISEHNRLYWYRQTLGQGPEFLTYFQNEAQLEKSRLLSDRFSAERPKGSFSTLEIQRTEQGDSAMYLCASSPTGLYGYTFGSGTRLTVV.

The chain is built from TRBV2 and TRBJ2-1, with 9 bases aligning to TRBD2. Trimming took 6 bases from V and 7 from J; bases not matched to a gene: 7. Germline lookup yields CDR1 SNHLY and CDR2 FYNNEI. The CDR3 contains 14 residues. CDR3 protein: CASRREGAWNEQFF. The CDR3 DNA sequence: TGTGCCAGCAGGCGGGAGGGGGCTTGGAATGAGCAGTTCTTC.

The chain joins TRBV3-1 (or the pseudogene TRBV3-2) to TRBJ2-1; 7 bases are shared with TRBD1. Germline V gene lookup returns CDR1 LGHDT and CDR2 YNNKEL (reference sequence). This CDR3 comprises 15 residues. Trimming at V came to 4 bases and at J to 7 bases, leaving 10 bases not matched to a gene. The CDR3 here is CASSPNPGQLNEQFF. In DNA form, the CDR3 reads TGTGCCAGCAGCCCTAATCCGGGACAGCTGAATGAGCAGTTCTTC.